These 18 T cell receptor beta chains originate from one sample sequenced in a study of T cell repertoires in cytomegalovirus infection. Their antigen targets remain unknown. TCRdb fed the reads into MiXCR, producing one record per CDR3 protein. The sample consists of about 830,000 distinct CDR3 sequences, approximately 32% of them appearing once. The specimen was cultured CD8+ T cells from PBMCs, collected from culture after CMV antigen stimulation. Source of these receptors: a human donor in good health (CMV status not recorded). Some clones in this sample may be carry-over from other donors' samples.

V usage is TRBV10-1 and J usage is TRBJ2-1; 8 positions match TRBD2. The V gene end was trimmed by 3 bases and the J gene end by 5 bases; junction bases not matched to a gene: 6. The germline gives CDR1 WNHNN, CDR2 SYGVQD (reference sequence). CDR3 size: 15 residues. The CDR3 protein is CASSDGGGFDNEQFF. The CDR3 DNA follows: TGCGCCAGCAGTGATGGCGGGGGGTTCGACAATGAGCAGTTCTTC.

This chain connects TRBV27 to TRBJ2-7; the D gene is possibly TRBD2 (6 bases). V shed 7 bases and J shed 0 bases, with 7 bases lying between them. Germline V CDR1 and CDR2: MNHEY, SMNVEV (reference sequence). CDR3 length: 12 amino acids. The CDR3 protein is CASMGLSYEQYF. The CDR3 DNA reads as TGTGCCAGCATGGGACTCTCCTACGAGCAGTACTTC.

The CDR3 nucleotides read TGTGCCAGCAGTATTTTCCCGACAGGAGAGCAGTACTTC. Its protein product is CASSIFPTGEQYF. The chain recombines TRBV27 with TRBJ2-7; D is possibly TRBD1 (6 bases). The V gene's germline CDR1 is MNHEY and CDR2 SMNVEV (reference sequence). Trimming left V 5 bases short and J 7 bases short, with 15 bases between. The CDR3 runs 13 residues.

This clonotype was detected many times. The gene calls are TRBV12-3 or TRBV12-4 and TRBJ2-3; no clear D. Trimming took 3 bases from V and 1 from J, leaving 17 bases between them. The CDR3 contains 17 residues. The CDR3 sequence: CASSFTALGKGTDTQYF. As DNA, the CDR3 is TGTGCCAGCAGTTTCACGGCGTTGGGCAAAGGCACAGATACGCAGTATTTT.

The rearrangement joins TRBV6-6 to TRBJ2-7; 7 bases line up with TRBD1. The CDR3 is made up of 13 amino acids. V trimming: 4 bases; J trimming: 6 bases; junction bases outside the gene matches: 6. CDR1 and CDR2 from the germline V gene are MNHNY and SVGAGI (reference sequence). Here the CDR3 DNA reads TGTGCCAGCAGTTCCCGACAGGGCGTCGAGCAGTACGTC. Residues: CASSSRQGVEQYV.

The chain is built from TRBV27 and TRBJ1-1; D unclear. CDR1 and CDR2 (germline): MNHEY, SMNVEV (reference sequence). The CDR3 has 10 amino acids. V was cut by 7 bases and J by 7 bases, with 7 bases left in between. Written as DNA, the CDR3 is TGTGCCAGCATCGGGAGTGAAGCTTTCTTT. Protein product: CASIGSEAFF.

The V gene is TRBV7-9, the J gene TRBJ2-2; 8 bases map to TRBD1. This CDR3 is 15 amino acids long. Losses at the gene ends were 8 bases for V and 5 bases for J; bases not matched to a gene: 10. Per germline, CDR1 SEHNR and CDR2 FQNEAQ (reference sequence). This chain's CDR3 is CASWEGTGRTGELFF. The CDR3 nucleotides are TGTGCCAGCTGGGAAGGGACAGGCCGGACCGGGGAGCTGTTTTTT.

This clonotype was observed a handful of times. In DNA, the CDR3 is TGTGCCATCCCAGAGCGCGGGGAAGGGCGGACCGGGGAGCTGTTTTTT. This gives the protein CAIPERGEGRTGELFF. This chain links TRBV7-9 with TRBJ2-2; D may be TRBD2 (6 bases). Trimming removed 10 bases at V and 5 bases at J, with 23 bases between. Germline V gene data show CDR1 as SEHNR and CDR2 as FQNEAQ (reference sequence). The CDR3 length is 16 residues.

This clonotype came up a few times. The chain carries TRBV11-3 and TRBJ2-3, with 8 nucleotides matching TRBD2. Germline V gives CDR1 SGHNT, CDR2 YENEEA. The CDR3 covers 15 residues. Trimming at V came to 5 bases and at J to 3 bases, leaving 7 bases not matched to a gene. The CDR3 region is CASSRSGGWTDTQYF. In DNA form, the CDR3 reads TGTGCCAGCAGCCGATCGGGGGGGTGGACAGATACGCAGTATTTT. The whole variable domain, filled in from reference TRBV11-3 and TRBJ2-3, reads EAGVVQSPRYKIIEKKQPVAFWCNPISGHNTLYWYLQNLGQGPELLIRYENEEAVDDSQLPKDRFSAERLKGVDSTLKIQPAELGDSAVYLCASSRSGGWTDTQYFGPGTRLTVL.

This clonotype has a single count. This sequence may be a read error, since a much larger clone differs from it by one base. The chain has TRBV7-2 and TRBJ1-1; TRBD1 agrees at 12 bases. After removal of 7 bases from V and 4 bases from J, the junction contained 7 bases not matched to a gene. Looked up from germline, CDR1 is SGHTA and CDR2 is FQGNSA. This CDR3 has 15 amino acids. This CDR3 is CASNNRDRGRTEAFF. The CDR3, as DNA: TGTGCCAGCAACAACCGGGACAGGGGGCGCACTGAAGCTTTCTTT.

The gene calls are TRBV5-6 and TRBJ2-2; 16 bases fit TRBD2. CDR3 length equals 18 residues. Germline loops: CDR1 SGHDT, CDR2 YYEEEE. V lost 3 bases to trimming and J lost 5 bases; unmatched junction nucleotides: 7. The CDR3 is CASSYGTSGGAETGELFF. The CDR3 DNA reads TGTGCCAGCAGCTACGGGACTAGCGGGGGGGCCGAGACCGGGGAGCTGTTTTTT.

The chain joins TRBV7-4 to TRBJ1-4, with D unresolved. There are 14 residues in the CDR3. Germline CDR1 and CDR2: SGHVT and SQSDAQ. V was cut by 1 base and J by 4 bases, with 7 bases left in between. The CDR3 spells CASSLETLNEKLFF. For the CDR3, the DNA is TGTGCCAGCAGCTTAGAGACACTTAATGAAAAACTGTTTTTT.

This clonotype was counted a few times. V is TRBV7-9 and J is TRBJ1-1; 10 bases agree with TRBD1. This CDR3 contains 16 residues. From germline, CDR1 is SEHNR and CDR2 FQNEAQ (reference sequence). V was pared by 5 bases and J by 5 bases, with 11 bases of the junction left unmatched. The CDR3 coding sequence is TGTGCCAGCAGCCTCGGGGGACAGGGGAGAAAGACTGAAGCTTTCTTT. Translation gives CASSLGGQGRKTEAFF.

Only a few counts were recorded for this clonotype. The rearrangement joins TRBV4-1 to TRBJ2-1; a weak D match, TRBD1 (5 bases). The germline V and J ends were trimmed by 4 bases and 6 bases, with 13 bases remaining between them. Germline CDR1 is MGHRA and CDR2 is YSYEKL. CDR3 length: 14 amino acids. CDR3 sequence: CASSLWGPPNEQFF. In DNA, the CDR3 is TGCGCCAGCAGCCTTTGGGGCCCCCCCAATGAGCAGTTCTTC.

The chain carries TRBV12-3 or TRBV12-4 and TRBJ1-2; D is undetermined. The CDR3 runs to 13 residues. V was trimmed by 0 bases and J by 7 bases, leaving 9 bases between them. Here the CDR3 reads CASSLARRFGYTF. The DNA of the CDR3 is TGTGCCAGCAGTTTAGCGCGGCGGTTTGGCTACACCTTC.

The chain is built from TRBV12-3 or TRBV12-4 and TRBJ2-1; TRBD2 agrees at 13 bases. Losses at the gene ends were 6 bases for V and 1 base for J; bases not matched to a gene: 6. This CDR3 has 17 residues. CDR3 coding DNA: TGTGCCAGCAGCTCCGGGACTAGCGGGGAATCCTACAATGAGCAGTTCTTC. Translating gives CASSSGTSGESYNEQFF.

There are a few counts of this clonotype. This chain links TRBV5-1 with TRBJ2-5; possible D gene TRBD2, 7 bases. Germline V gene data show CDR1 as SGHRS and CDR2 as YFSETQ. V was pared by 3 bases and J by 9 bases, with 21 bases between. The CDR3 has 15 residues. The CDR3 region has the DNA TGCGCCAGCAGCTCCCTGGCGGGGGCCGTCGCGGCCCAGTACTTC. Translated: CASSSLAGAVAAQYF.

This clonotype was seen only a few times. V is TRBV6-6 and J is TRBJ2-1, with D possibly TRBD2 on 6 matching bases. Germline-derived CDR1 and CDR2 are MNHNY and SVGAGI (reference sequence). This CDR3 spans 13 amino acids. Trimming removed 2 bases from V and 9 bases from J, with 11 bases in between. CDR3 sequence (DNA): TGTGCCAGCAGTTACATGGCCGGGGGTGAGCAGTTCTTC. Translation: CASSYMAGGEQFF.